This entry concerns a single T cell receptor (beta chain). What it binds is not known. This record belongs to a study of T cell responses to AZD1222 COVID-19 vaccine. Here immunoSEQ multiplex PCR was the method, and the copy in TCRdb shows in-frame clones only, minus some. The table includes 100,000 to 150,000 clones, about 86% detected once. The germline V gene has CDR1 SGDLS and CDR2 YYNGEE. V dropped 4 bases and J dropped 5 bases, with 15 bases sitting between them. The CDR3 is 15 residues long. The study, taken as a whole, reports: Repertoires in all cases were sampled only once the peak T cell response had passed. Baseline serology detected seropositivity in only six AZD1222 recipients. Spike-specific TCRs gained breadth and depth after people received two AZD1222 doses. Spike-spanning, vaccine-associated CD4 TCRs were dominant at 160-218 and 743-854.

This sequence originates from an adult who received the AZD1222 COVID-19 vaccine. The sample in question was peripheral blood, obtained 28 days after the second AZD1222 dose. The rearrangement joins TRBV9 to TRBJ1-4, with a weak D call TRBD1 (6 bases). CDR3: CASSHRDKSNEKLFF. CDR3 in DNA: TGTGCCAGCAGCCACCGGGACAAGTCGAATGAAAAACTGTTTTTT.